This TCR beta chain was found in a study of blood T cell repertoires in COVID-19. There are a few counts of this clone. This CDR3 comprises 13 residues. J lost 1 base, V lost 8 bases, and 3 bases had no gene match. Germline CDR1 reads MNHEY; CDR2 reads SMNVEV (reference sequence). Authors' methods: Scientists estimated how many nucleated cells there were by amplifying reference gene primers. The method was immunoSEQ multiplex PCR; TCRdb's version includes in-frame clones alone and lacks a portion of them. From that table come the V and J calls and clone size; the DNA was used to work out D and trimming. The data show 100,000 to 150,000 clones, roughly 80% seen once.

Sequenced material: peripheral blood. V is TRBV27 and J is TRBJ2-7, with 9 bases aligning to TRBD1. This sequence originates from a man aged 60 to 69 with acute or convalescent COVID-19. The CDR3 bases are TGTGCCAGCGGAGGACAGGGGTCCTACGAGCAGTACTTC. Translating it yields CASGGQGSYEQYF.